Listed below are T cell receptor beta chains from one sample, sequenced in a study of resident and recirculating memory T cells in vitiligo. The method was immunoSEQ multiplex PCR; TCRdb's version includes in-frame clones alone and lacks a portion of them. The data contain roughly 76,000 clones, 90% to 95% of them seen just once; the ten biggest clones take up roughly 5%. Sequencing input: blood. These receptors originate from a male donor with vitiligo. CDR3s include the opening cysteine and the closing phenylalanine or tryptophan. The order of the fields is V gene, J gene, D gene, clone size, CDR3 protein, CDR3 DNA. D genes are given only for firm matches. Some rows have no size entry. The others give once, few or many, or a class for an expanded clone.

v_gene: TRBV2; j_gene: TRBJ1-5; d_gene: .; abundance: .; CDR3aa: CASSEQGLGNQPQHF; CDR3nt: TGTGCCAGCAGTGAACAGGGACTGGGCAATCAGCCCCAGCATTTT
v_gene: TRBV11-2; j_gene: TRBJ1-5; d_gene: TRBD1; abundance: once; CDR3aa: CASSPTGGWGQPQHF; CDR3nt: TGTGCCAGCAGCCCAACAGGGGGGTGGGGTCAGCCCCAGCATTTT
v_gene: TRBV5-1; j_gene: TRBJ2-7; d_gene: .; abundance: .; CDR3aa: CASSLRQGSSYEQYF; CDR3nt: TGCGCCAGCAGCTTGCGGCAGGGCTCTAGCTACGAGCAGTACTTC
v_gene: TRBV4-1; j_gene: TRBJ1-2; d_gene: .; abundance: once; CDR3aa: CASSQDQTYYGYTF; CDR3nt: TGCGCCAGCAGCCAAGATCAAACTTACTATGGCTACACCTTC
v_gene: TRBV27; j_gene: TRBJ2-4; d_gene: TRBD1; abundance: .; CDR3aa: CASSPRQGTINIQYF; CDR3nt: TGTGCCAGCAGTCCCCGACAGGGGACCATAAACATTCAGTACTTC
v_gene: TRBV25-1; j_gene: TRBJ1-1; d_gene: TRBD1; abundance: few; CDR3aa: CASRERGQGNTEAFF; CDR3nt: TGTGCCAGCAGGGAACGAGGACAGGGGAACACTGAAGCTTTCTTT
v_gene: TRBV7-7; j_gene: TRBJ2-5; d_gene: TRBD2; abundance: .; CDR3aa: CASSLAGRQETQYF; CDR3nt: TGTGCTAGCAGCTTAGCGGGCAGGCAAGAGACCCAGTACTTC
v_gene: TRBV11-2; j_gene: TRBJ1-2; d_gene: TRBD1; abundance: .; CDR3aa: CASIRPLTGEGYTF; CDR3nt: TGTGCCAGCATCCGGCCCCTAACAGGGGAAGGCTACACCTTC
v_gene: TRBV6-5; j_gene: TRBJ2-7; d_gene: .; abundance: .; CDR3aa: CASSSPDSYEQYF; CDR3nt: TGTGCCAGCAGTTCCCCGGACTCGTACGAGCAGTACTTC
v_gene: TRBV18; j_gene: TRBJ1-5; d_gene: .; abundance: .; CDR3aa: CASKSGQADNQPQHF; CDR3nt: TGTGCCAGCAAATCAGGGCAGGCCGACAATCAGCCCCAGCATTTT
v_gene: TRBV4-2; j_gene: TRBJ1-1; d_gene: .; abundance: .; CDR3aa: CASSRTVNTEAFF; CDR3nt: TGTGCCAGCAGTCGGACAGTGAACACTGAAGCTTTCTTT
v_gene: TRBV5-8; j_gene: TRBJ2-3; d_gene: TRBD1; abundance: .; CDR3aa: CASSLGQGTSTDTQYF; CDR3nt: TGTGCCAGCAGCTTGGGACAGGGAACTAGCACAGATACGCAGTATTTT
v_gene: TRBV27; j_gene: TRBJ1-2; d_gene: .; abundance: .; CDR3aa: CASSLLSLGAAYYGYTF; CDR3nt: TGTGCCAGCAGTTTATTGAGTTTGGGGGCAGCTTACTATGGCTACACCTTC
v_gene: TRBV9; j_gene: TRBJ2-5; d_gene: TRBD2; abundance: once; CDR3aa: CASSVAGGLRETQYF; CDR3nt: TGTGCCAGCAGCGTAGCGGGGGGACTCAGGGAGACCCAGTACTTC
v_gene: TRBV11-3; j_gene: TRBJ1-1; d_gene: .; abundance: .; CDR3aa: CASSLTGDTEAFF; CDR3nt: TGTGCCAGCAGCCTCACAGGAGACACTGAAGCTTTCTTT
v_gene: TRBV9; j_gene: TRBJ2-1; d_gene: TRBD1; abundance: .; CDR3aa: CASSGTGSNEQFF; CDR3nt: TGTGCCAGCAGCGGGACAGGGTCCAATGAGCAGTTCTTC
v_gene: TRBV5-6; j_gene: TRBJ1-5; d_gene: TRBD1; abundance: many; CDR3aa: CASSLYGRGPNQPQHF; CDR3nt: TGTGCCAGCAGCTTGTACGGCAGGGGGCCGAATCAGCCCCAGCATTTT
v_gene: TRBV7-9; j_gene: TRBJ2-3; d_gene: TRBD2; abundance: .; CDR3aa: CASSIGRASTDTQYF; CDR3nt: TGTGCCAGCAGCATAGGGAGGGCCAGCACAGATACGCAGTATTTT
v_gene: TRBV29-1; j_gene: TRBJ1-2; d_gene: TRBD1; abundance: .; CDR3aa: CSVERGTGARGYTF; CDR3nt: TGCAGCGTTGAACGCGGGACAGGGGCGCGGGGCTACACCTTC
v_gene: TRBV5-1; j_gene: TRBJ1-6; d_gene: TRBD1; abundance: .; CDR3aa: CASQLDRGLNSPLHF; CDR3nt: TGCGCCAGCCAACTAGACAGGGGTCTTAATTCACCCCTCCACTTT
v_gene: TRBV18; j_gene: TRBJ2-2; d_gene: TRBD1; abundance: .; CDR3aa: CASSPSWGQGPPNAGELFF; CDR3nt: TGTGCCAGCTCACCAAGTTGGGGACAGGGGCCCCCCAATGCCGGGGAGCTGTTTTTT
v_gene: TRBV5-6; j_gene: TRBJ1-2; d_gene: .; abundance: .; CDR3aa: CASSLLNYGYTF; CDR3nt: TGTGCCAGCAGCTTGTTAAACTATGGCTACACCTTC
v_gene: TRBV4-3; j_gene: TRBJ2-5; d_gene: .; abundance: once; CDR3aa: CASSQRNRAYQETQYF; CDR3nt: TGCGCCAGCAGCCAGAGAAACAGGGCGTACCAAGAGACCCAGTACTTC
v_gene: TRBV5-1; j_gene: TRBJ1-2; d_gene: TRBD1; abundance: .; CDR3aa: CASSFGTANNYGYTF; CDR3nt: TGCGCCAGCAGCTTCGGGACAGCGAATAACTATGGCTACACCTTC
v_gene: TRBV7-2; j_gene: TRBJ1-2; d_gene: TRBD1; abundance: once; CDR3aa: CASSLAQGGYTF; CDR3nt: TGTGCCAGCAGCTTAGCACAGGGGGGCTACACCTTC
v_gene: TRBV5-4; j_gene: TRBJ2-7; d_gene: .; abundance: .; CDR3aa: CASSPGLAREYEQYF; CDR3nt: TGTGCCAGCAGCCCCGGGTTGGCCAGGGAATACGAGCAGTACTTC
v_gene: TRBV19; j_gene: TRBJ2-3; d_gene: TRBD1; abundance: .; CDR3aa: CASSLRDRVPDTQYF; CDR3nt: TGTGCCAGTAGCCTCCGGGACAGGGTGCCAGATACGCAGTATTTT
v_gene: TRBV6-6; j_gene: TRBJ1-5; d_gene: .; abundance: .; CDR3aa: CASSPGQPQHF; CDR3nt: TGTGCCAGCAGCCCCGGTCAGCCCCAGCATTTT
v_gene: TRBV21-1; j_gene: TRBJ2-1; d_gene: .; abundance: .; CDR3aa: CASSIGSGMVNEQFF; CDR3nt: TGTGCCAGCAGCATTGGGTCCGGGATGGTCAATGAGCAGTTCTTC
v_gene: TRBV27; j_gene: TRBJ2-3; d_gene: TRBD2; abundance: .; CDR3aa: CASSEGLAPRPSDTQYF; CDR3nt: TGTGCCAGCAGTGAAGGACTAGCTCCAAGGCCATCGGATACGCAGTATTTT
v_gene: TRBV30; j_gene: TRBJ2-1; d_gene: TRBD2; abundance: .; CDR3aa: CAWSVRASGGAGMGQFF; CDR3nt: TGTGCCTGGAGTGTACGTGCTAGCGGGGGGGCCGGGATGGGGCAGTTCTTC
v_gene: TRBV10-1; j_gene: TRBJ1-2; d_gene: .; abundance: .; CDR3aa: CATRKGFGYGYTF; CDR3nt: TGCGCCACCCGTAAGGGGTTCGGCTATGGCTACACCTTC
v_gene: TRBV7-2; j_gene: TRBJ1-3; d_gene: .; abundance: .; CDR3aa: CASSFDISGNTIYF; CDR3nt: TGTGCCAGCAGCTTTGACATCTCTGGAAACACCATATATTTT
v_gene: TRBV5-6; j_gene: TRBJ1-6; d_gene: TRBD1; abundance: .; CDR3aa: CASSFRGQANSPLHF; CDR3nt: TGTGCCAGCAGCTTCCGGGGACAGGCTAATTCACCCCTCCACTTT
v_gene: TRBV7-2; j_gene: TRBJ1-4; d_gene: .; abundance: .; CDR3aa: CASSLAGLGNEKLFF; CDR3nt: TGTGCCAGCAGCTTAGCGGGGCTGGGGAATGAAAAACTGTTTTTT
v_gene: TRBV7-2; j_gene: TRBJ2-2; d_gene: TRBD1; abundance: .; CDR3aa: CASSLSPGTGAGELFF; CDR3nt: TGTGCCAGCAGCTTATCCCCCGGGACAGGGGCCGGGGAGCTGTTTTTT
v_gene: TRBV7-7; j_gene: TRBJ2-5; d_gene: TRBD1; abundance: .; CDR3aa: CASSQQGRETQYF; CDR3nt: TGTGCTAGCAGCCAACAGGGGCGGGAGACCCAGTACTTC
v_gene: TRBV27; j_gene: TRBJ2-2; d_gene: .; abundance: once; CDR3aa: CASRRIIRRGFNTGELFF; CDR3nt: TGTGCCAGCAGACGGATTATACGCCGAGGGTTTAACACCGGGGAGCTGTTTTTT
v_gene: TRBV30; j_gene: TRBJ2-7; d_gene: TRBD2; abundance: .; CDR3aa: CAGGVYEQYF; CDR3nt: TGTGCCGGGGGGGTCTACGAGCAGTACTTC
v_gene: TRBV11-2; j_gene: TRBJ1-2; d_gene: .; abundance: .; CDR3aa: CASSPTLSGQSYGYTF; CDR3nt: TGTGCCAGCAGCCCAACACTATCCGGACAGTCCTATGGCTACACCTTC
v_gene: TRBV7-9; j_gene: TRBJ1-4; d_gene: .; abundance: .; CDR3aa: CASSSRSGRNEKLFF; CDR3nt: TGTGCCAGCAGCTCCAGGAGCGGGAGAAATGAAAAACTGTTTTTT
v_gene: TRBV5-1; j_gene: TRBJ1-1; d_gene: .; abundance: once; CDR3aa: CASSFSTGSHPEAFF; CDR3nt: TGCGCCAGCAGCTTTTCGACAGGCTCCCACCCCGAAGCTTTCTTT
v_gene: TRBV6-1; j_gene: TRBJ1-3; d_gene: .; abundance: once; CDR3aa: CASSEGQADSGNTIYF; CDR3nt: TGTGCCAGCAGTGAAGGACAGGCCGACTCTGGAAACACCATATATTTT
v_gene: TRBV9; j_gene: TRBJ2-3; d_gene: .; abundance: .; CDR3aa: CASSVRATDTQYF; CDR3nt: TGTGCCAGCAGCGTGCGAGCAACGGATACGCAGTATTTT
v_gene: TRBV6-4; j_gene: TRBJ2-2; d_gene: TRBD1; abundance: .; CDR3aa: CASSAGQGPAGELFF; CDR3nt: TGTGCCAGCAGCGCGGGACAGGGCCCTGCCGGGGAGCTGTTTTTT
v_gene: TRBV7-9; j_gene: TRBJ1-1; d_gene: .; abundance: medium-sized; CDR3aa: CASSPKGRDAEAFF; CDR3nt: TGTGCCAGCAGCCCGAAGGGGCGGGACGCTGAAGCTTTCTTT
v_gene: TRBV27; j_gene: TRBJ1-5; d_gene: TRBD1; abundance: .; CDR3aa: CASSFQGAGNQPQHF; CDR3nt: TGTGCCAGCAGTTTCCAGGGGGCAGGCAATCAGCCCCAGCATTTT
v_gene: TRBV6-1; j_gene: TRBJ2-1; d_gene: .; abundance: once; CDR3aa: CASSERGGPYNEQFF; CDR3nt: TGTGCCAGCAGTGAAAGAGGGGGTCCCTACAATGAGCAGTTCTTC
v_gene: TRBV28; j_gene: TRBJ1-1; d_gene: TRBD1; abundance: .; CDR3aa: CASRHRGQPENTEAFF; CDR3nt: TGTGCCAGCAGACACCGGGGACAGCCGGAGAACACTGAAGCTTTCTTT
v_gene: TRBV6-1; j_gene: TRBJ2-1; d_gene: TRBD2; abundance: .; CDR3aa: CASSENSGGANEQFF; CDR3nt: TGTGCCAGCAGTGAAAATAGCGGGGGGGCCAATGAGCAGTTCTTC
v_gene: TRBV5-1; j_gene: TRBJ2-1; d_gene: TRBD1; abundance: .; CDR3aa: CASSSPRDRARVEVFF; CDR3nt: TGCGCCAGCAGCTCCCCCAGGGACAGGGCCCGTGTTGAGGTGTTCTTC
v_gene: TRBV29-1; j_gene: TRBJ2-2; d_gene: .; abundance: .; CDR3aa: CSGPGLEGSGELFF; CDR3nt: TGCAGCGGTCCGGGACTCGAAGGTTCCGGGGAGCTGTTTTTT
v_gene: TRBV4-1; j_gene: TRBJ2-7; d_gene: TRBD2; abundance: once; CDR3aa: CASSHLAGGGYEQYF; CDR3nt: TGCGCCAGCAGCCATCTAGCGGGGGGAGGGTACGAGCAGTACTTC
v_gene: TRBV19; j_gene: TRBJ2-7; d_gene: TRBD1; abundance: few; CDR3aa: CASSLRDRGADEQYF; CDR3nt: TGTGCCAGTAGTCTCCGGGACAGGGGTGCCGACGAGCAGTACTTC